Presented here are 17 T cell receptor beta chains from one specimen sequenced in a study of blood T cell repertoires in COVID-19. This table comes from immunoSEQ multiplex PCR, and its TCRdb copy is limited to in-frame clones, with some not included. The table shows 200,000 to 250,000 clones, with about 91% occurring only once. Sequenced material: PBMCs or T cells enriched from blood (not recorded which). The source is a woman in her forties or fifties with acute COVID-19.

The gene calls are TRBV6-1 and TRBJ1-6; 7 nucleotides match TRBD1. The V gene end was trimmed by 3 bases and the J gene end by 5 bases; junction bases not matched to a gene: 4. The CDR3 length is 15 residues. Germline V gene sequence: CDR1 MNHNS, CDR2 SASEGT. As DNA, the CDR3 is TGTGCCAGCAGTGACGGACAGGACGATAATTCACCCCTCCACTTT. It encodes CASSDGQDDNSPLHF.

This chain uses TRBV9 with TRBJ2-5; 9 bases are shared with TRBD2. Germline values: CDR1 SGDLS, CDR2 YYNGEE. V lost 0 bases to trimming and J lost 2 bases; unmatched junction nucleotides: 8. This CDR3 has 17 residues. CDR3 in amino acids: CASSVGLAGIVQETQYF. CDR3 DNA sequence: TGTGCCAGCAGCGTAGGCCTAGCGGGGATAGTTCAAGAGACCCAGTACTTC.

The rearrangement joins TRBV19 to TRBJ1-1; possible D gene TRBD1, 6 bases. Germline CDR1 reads LNHDA; CDR2 reads SQIVND (reference sequence). The length of the CDR3 is 13 residues. V shed 7 bases and J shed 1 base, with 10 bases lying between them. The CDR3 loop is CASTRTANTEAFF. The CDR3 DNA is TGTGCCAGTACTCGGACAGCGAACACTGAAGCTTTCTTT.

In nucleotides, the CDR3 is TGTGCCAGCAGTGAGGACTTTGCAACTAATGAAAAACTGTTTTTT. Protein: CASSEDFATNEKLFF. The chain combines TRBV2 with TRBJ1-4, with no clear D. Germline CDR1 SNHLY, CDR2 FYNNEI. CDR3 size: 15 residues. V shed 3 bases and J shed 0 bases, with 8 bases lying between them.

The rearrangement links TRBV4-3 to TRBJ2-1; tentatively, D is TRBD2 (5 bases). V was cut by 1 base and J by 4 bases, with 17 bases left in between. The V gene's germline CDR1 is LGHNA and CDR2 YSLEER. This CDR3 comprises 17 residues. CDR3 protein: CASSQALLSSAYNEQFF. In DNA form, the CDR3 reads TGCGCCAGCAGCCAAGCTCTGTTGAGTAGCGCTTACAATGAGCAGTTCTTC.

V and J are TRBV4-1 and TRBJ1-5, with D perhaps matching TRBD1 (6 bases). This CDR3 contains 17 residues. The germline V gene has CDR1 MGHRA and CDR2 YSYEKL. Trimming stripped 3 bases from V and 2 bases from J, with 17 bases between. CDR3 loop: CASSHDPGDARNQPQHF. The CDR3 bases are TGCGCCAGCAGCCACGATCCAGGGGATGCCCGCAATCAGCCCCAGCATTTT.

The gene calls are TRBV7-9 and TRBJ2-3; TRBD2 aligns across 11 bases. V shed 5 bases and J 6 bases; nucleotides not matched to a gene: 7. CDR1 SEHNR and CDR2 FQNEAQ come from the germline V gene (reference sequence). The CDR3 loop spans 15 amino acids. CDR3 nucleotide sequence: TGTGCCAGCAGCAAGGGGACTAGCGGCCCGGATACGCAGTATTTT. Its protein product is CASSKGTSGPDTQYF.

In its sample, this clone was seen a few times. The rearrangement uses TRBV30 and TRBJ1-5, with a weak D call TRBD1 (6 bases). The germline V gene has CDR1 GTSNPN and CDR2 SVGIG (reference sequence). V shed 1 base and J shed 7 bases, with 14 bases lying between them. The CDR3 sequence is 14 residues long. The CDR3 DNA is TGTGCCTGGAGTGGGAGGCTGGGACACCAGCCCCAGCATTTT. This codes for CAWSGRLGHQPQHF.

The gene calls are TRBV6-5 and TRBJ2-7, with D maybe TRBD2 (5 bases). This CDR3 contains 13 residues. CDR1 MNHEY and CDR2 SVGAGI come from the germline V gene. The germline V and J ends were trimmed by 8 bases and 2 bases, with 13 bases remaining between them. The CDR3 nucleotides read TGTGCCAGCCGCAACGGGATCACCTACGAGCAGTACTTC. Translation: CASRNGITYEQYF.

V is TRBV4-3 and J is TRBJ1-2; 9 bases align to TRBD1. Per the germline V gene, CDR1 is LGHNA and CDR2 is YSLEER. The junction had 8 bases not matched to a gene; V was cut back by 4 bases and J by 8 bases. This CDR3 region has 14 residues. CDR3 in DNA: TGCGCCAGCAGCCCCACACAGGGGGCGAGGGGCTACACCTTC. This codes for CASSPTQGARGYTF.

A single count supports this clone. This sequence joins TRBV7-9 and TRBJ1-1, with D possibly TRBD1 on 6 matching bases. The CDR3 loop spans 15 amino acids. V dropped 1 base and J dropped 2 bases, with 11 bases sitting between them. CDR1 and CDR2 (germline): SEHNR, FQNEAQ (reference sequence). CDR3 residues: CASSLVDRANTEAFF. In DNA, the CDR3 is TGTGCCAGCAGCTTAGTGGACAGAGCTAACACTGAAGCTTTCTTT.

The rearrangement links TRBV7-9 to TRBJ2-6; D call uncertain. The germline V gene has CDR1 SEHNR and CDR2 FQNEAQ (reference sequence). Trimming stripped 4 bases from V and 6 bases from J, with 16 bases between. This CDR3 is built from 16 residues. This CDR3 reads CASSSPSDFAANVLTF. DNA of the CDR3: TGTGCCAGCAGCTCCCCGTCAGACTTTGCGGCCAACGTCCTGACTTTC. The entire variable domain, with the rest obtained from reference TRBV7-9 and TRBJ2-6, is as follows: DTGVSQNPRHKITKRGQNVTFRCDPISEHNRLYWYRQTLGQGPEFLTYFQNEAQLEKSRLLSDRFSAERPKGSFSTLEIQRTEQGDSAMYLCASSSPSDFAANVLTFGAGSRLTVL.

The V and J genes are TRBV19 and TRBJ2-1, with TRBD2 as a possible D gene (5 bases). Per the germline V gene, CDR1 is LNHDA and CDR2 is SQIVND (reference sequence). The CDR3 is 19 residues long. Trimming left V 6 bases short and J 0 bases short, with 24 bases between. For the CDR3, the DNA is TGTGCCAGTAGCCCCGGGCGGGCGGAGCCCGGTAGCTCCTACAATGAGCAGTTCTTC. Protein sequence: CASSPGRAEPGSSYNEQFF.

The V and J genes are TRBV6-4 and TRBJ1-6; D remains unclear. Germline values: CDR1 MRHNA, CDR2 SNTAGT. V was cut by 3 bases and J by 9 bases, with 12 bases left in between. There are 14 residues in the CDR3. The DNA for the CDR3 is TGTGCCAGCAGTGAAGCCCAGGCTGGTTCACCCCTCCACTTT. It encodes CASSEAQAGSPLHF.

The V call is TRBV5-1, the J call TRBJ1-1; D call uncertain. Trimming pared 2 bases from V and 10 bases from J, leaving 12 bases between. This CDR3 is 12 amino acids long. Germline V gene lookup returns CDR1 SGHRS and CDR2 YFSETQ. CDR3 coding DNA: TGCGCCAGCAGCTTTGACGGGGAGAGAGCTTTCTTT. Translation gives CASSFDGERAFF. Complete variable domain (other parts from reference TRBV5-1 and TRBJ1-1): KAGVTQTPRYLIKTRGQQVTLSCSPISGHRSVSWYQQTPGQGLQFLFEYFSETQRNKGNFPGRFSGRQFSNSRSEMNVSTLELGDSALYLCASSFDGERAFFGQGTRLTVV.

The chain joins TRBV3-1 (or the pseudogene TRBV3-2) to TRBJ2-1; 10 bases are shared with TRBD2. CDR3 length: 17 residues. The J segment lost 4 bases and the V segment lost 0 bases, leaving 6 bases of the junction unmatched. The germline CDR1 and CDR2 sequences are LGHDT and YNNKEL (reference sequence). The CDR3 DNA is TGTGCCAGCAGCCAAGATGTTCGGACTAGCGGATACAATGAGCAGTTCTTC. Its translation is CASSQDVRTSGYNEQFF.

The CDR3 region is CASSPGQGNEQYF. The CDR3 DNA reads TGTGCCAGCAGCCCGGGACAGGGAAACGAGCAGTACTTC. The chain recombines TRBV5-4 with TRBJ2-7; 9 bases fit TRBD1. J was trimmed by 5 bases and V by 4 bases; bases with no gene match: 4. CDR3 length: 13 residues. Germline CDR1 reads SGHNT; CDR2 reads YYREEE (reference sequence). Variable domain in full (rest from reference TRBV5-4 and TRBJ2-7): ETGVTQSPTHLIKTRGQQVTLRCSSQSGHNTVSWYQQALGQGPQFIFQYYREEENGRGNFPPRFSGLQFPNYSSELNVNALELDDSALYLCASSPGQGNEQYFGPGTRLTVT.